Below are 27 T cell receptor beta chains sequenced from a single sample in a study of blood T cell repertoires in COVID-19. Sequencing was performed with immunoSEQ multiplex PCR; in TCRdb, only in-frame clones are kept and a portion is missing. The profile shows around 170,000 clones, more than 80% of them singletons. The material sequenced was PBMCs or T cells enriched from blood (not recorded which). The receptors originated from a man aged 50 to 59 who had recovered from COVID-19.

The chain has TRBV18 and TRBJ1-3; weak D call: TRBD1 (6 bases). Between the trimmed V and J ends, which lost 4 bases and 2 bases, there was a span of 18 bases. The CDR3 extends over 17 amino acids. CDR1 KGHSH and CDR2 LQKENI come from the germline V gene. The CDR3 nucleotides read TGTGCCAGCTCACTCCGGAAAGGGGGAAATGCTGGAAACACCATATATTTT. Translating gives CASSLRKGGNAGNTIYF.

The rearrangement joins TRBV3-1 (or the pseudogene TRBV3-2) to TRBJ2-5, with TRBD2 matching over 7 bases. The ends lost 0 bases at V and 7 bases at J; junction bases unmatched: 2. The CDR3 totals 13 residues. Germline assignment: CDR1 LGHDT and CDR2 YNNKEL (reference sequence). The CDR3 sequence is CASSQEWEGTQYF. CDR3 DNA: TGTGCCAGCAGCCAAGAGTGGGAGGGGACCCAGTACTTC.

The chain employs TRBV28 and TRBJ1-1; 7 nucleotides line up with TRBD1. This CDR3 region has 18 residues. V trimming: 6 bases; J trimming: 0 bases; junction bases outside the gene matches: 16. Germline V lookup: CDR1 MDHEN, CDR2 SYDVKM. The CDR3 loop reads CASSPQGYRGDMNTEAFF. The CDR3 DNA reads as TGTGCCAGCAGCCCTCAGGGTTACAGGGGAGACATGAACACTGAAGCTTTCTTT.

This clone was detected only once. The same CDR3 can be traced to other DNA sequences in this sample. The chain joins TRBV7-3 to TRBJ1-1, with unresolved D. CDR3 size: 13 residues. Trimming stripped 5 bases from V and 0 bases from J, with 7 bases between. Germline values: CDR1 SGHTA, CDR2 FQGTGA. CDR3 loop: CASSQQLNTEAFF. The DNA of the CDR3 is TGTGCCAGCAGCCAACAACTGAACACTGAAGCTTTCTTT.

The gene calls are TRBV2 and TRBJ1-1; no firm D call. With 4 bases removed from V and 0 bases from J, the gap between germline ends came to 6 bases. The CDR3 loop spans 13 amino acids. The V gene's germline CDR1 is SNHLY and CDR2 FYNNEI. DNA for the CDR3: TGTGCCAGCAGTGGGCATGTGAACACTGAAGCTTTCTTT. It is translated as CASSGHVNTEAFF.

The J gene is TRBJ2-2, the V gene TRBV5-1; 7 positions match TRBD2. The CDR3 covers 14 residues. J was trimmed by 6 bases and V by 4 bases; bases with no gene match: 6. Germline CDR1 is SGHRS and CDR2 is YFSETQ. The DNA for the CDR3 is TGCGCCAGCAGCACCAGGACTAGTCCCGGGGAGCTGTTTTTT. Protein sequence: CASSTRTSPGELFF. The full variable domain, completed using reference TRBV5-1 and TRBJ2-2, is KAGVTQTPRYLIKTRGQQVTLSCSPISGHRSVSWYQQTPGQGLQFLFEYFSETQRNKGNFPGRFSGRQFSNSRSEMNVSTLELGDSALYLCASSTRTSPGELFFGEGSRLTVL.

In its sample, this clone was seen a few times. The rearrangement links TRBV30 to TRBJ2-1, with TRBD1 identical over 8 bases. V lost 3 bases, J lost 6 bases, and 16 bases stayed unmatched. The length of the CDR3 is 17 residues. From germline, CDR1 is GTSNPN and CDR2 SVGIG (reference sequence). CDR3 amino acids: CAWSSSRQGYSVNEQFF. CDR3 sequence (DNA): TGTGCCTGGAGCAGCTCCCGACAGGGGTATTCAGTCAATGAGCAGTTCTTC.

V gene TRBV28 combines with J gene TRBJ1-1; 8 bases map to TRBD1. The CDR3 is 14 residues long. Germline V gene data show CDR1 as MDHEN and CDR2 as SYDVKM. J gave up 4 bases and V 5 bases, and 6 bases lay outside the gene matches. This CDR3 is CASSPTDRATEAFF. As DNA, the CDR3 is TGTGCCAGCAGTCCGACGGACAGGGCCACTGAAGCTTTCTTT.

V gene TRBV5-1 combines with J gene TRBJ2-1; the D gene is possibly TRBD1 (5 bases). CDR3 length equals 14 residues. V lost 0 bases to trimming and J lost 6 bases, with 10 bases between them. Germline-derived CDR1 and CDR2 are SGHRS and YFSETQ. The CDR3 sequence: CASSLGGASNEQFF. CDR3 bases: TGCGCCAGCAGCTTGGGGGGCGCGAGCAATGAGCAGTTCTTC.

This chain connects TRBV9 to TRBJ2-1; TRBD2 matches 9 bases. Germline V gene sequence: CDR1 SGDLS, CDR2 YYNGEE. The V gene end was trimmed by 2 bases and the J gene end by 6 bases; junction bases not matched to a gene: 9. The CDR3 sequence is 16 residues long. The DNA for the CDR3 is TGTGCCAGCAGCGTCACCCGTCTAGCGGGGTCCAATGAGCAGTTCTTC. It specifies CASSVTRLAGSNEQFF.

The J gene is TRBJ1-5, the V gene TRBV7-9, with 9 bases matching TRBD1. The CDR3 spans 15 residues. The germline V gene has CDR1 SEHNR and CDR2 FQNEAQ (reference sequence). V dropped 5 bases and J dropped 2; count of bases not matched to a gene: 4. The CDR3 nucleotides are TGTGCCAGCAGCCCGACAGGGGGGGGCAATCAGCCCCAGCATTTT. This sequence encodes CASSPTGGGNQPQHF.

The chain couples TRBV9 to TRBJ1-1, with 9 bases identical to TRBD1. The CDR3 has 16 residues. The germline CDR1 and CDR2 sequences are SGDLS and YYNGEE. The V and J ends lost 3 bases and 5 bases, in that order; junction bases with no gene match: 11. CDR3 nucleotide sequence: TGTGCCAGCAGCGCACTTACAGGGGGCATGTGGACTGAAGCTTTCTTT. It specifies CASSALTGGMWTEAFF.

The CDR3 DNA sequence: TGCGCCAGCAGCTTGTGGGGGGGAAACTATGGCTACACCTTC. It encodes CASSLWGGNYGYTF. J is TRBJ1-2 and V is TRBV5-1, with a tentative D call TRBD1 (5 bases). Germline values: CDR1 SGHRS, CDR2 YFSETQ. There are 14 residues in the CDR3. V lost 1 base, J lost 2 bases, and 9 bases lay in between.

V gene TRBV7-2 combines with J gene TRBJ2-4; 7 bases line up with TRBD1. The CDR3 totals 19 residues. Looked up from germline, CDR1 is SGHTA and CDR2 is FQGNSA. Trimming took 8 bases from V and 0 from J; bases not matched to a gene: 19. CDR3 nucleotide sequence: TGTGCCAGCGGCAAAGGGACAGAACGTGGCAATCTAGCCAAAAACATTCAGTACTTC. Its protein is CASGKGTERGNLAKNIQYF.

This rearrangement joins TRBV5-3 to TRBJ2-7, with 9 bases that match TRBD1. TRBV5-3 is sorted into the ORF group, with uncertain function. The CDR3 is made up of 15 amino acids. J gave up 4 bases and V 4 bases, and 9 bases lay outside the gene matches. CDR3 DNA: TGTGCCAGAAGCCGGGGACAGGGCCCCCCGTACGAGCAGTACTTC. It codes for CARSRGQGPPYEQYF.

The chain is built from TRBV2 and TRBJ1-2, with 7 positions matching TRBD1. V was pared by 1 base and J by 8 bases, with 7 bases of the junction left unmatched. The CDR3 length is 14 residues. The germline gives CDR1 SNHLY, CDR2 FYNNEI. CDR3 DNA sequence: TGTGCCAGCAGTGAAGGGGGTAGGGGGCAAGGCTACACCTTC. Translating gives CASSEGGRGQGYTF.

In this sample, this clone turned up a few times. The J gene is TRBJ1-1, the V gene TRBV5-5; D is ambiguous. The V and J ends lost 2 bases and 7 bases respectively, with 9 bases between them. The CDR3 covers 12 residues. Germline CDR1 SGHKS, CDR2 YYEKEE (reference sequence). CDR3 sequence (DNA): TGTGCCAGCAGCTTACAACAGCTTGAAGCTTTCTTT. It translates to CASSLQQLEAFF.

The sample holds one count of this clone. The chain is built from TRBV19 and TRBJ1-3; no firm D call. Germline lookup yields CDR1 LNHDA and CDR2 SQIVND (reference sequence). The CDR3 contains 13 residues. The ends were cut back, 9 bases at V and 4 bases at J, with 13 bases in the middle. The CDR3 region has the DNA TGTGCCAGCCACCTAGGGAGGGGAAACACCATATATTTT. As protein: CASHLGRGNTIYF.

This rearrangement joins TRBV5-1 to TRBJ2-3; D might be TRBD1 (6 bases). Trimming took off 7 bases at V and 1 base at J, with 16 bases between the two ends. This CDR3 is built from 15 residues. The germline V gene encodes CDR1 SGHRS and CDR2 YFSETQ. In nucleotides, the CDR3 is TGCGCCAGCCATCTGGGGGCTAGCCGCACAGATACGCAGTATTTT. Encoded protein: CASHLGASRTDTQYF. Full variable domain (outside the CDR3, taken from reference TRBV5-1 and TRBJ2-3): KAGVTQTPRYLIKTRGQQVTLSCSPISGHRSVSWYQQTPGQGLQFLFEYFSETQRNKGNFPGRFSGRQFSNSRSEMNVSTLELGDSALYLCASHLGASRTDTQYFGPGTRLTVL.

This rearrangement joins TRBV5-1 to TRBJ2-7, with TRBD1 matching 7 bases. This CDR3 is 14 amino acids long. V lost 4 bases and J lost 0; bases outside the gene matches: 4. The germline V gene encodes CDR1 SGHRS and CDR2 YFSETQ. CDR3 sequence reads: CASSPDRDSYEQYF. CDR3 sequence (DNA): TGCGCCAGCAGCCCTGACAGGGACTCCTACGAGCAGTACTTC.

CDR3 loop: CASSPLGLARETQYF. The CDR3 region has the DNA TGTGCCAGCAGTCCCCTGGGACTAGCGAGGGAGACCCAGTACTTC. This chain connects TRBV27 to TRBJ2-5, with 10 bases matching TRBD2. The germline V gene has CDR1 MNHEY and CDR2 SMNVEV (reference sequence). The V gene end was trimmed by 5 bases and the J gene end by 5 bases; junction bases not matched to a gene: 8. This CDR3 is 15 amino acids long.

J is TRBJ1-1 and V is TRBV7-9; D unresolved. Between the trimmed V and J ends, which lost 2 bases and 5 bases, there was a span of 18 bases. Germline V lookup: CDR1 SEHNR, CDR2 FQNEAQ (reference sequence). This CDR3 has 16 residues. CDR3 nucleotides: TGTGCCAGCAGCTTACGATTTTTCGAGGGAGGAACTGAAGCTTTCTTT. This encodes CASSLRFFEGGTEAFF. Full variable domain (remainder filled in from reference TRBV7-9 and TRBJ1-1): DTGVSQNPRHKITKRGQNVTFRCDPISEHNRLYWYRQTLGQGPEFLTYFQNEAQLEKSRLLSDRFSAERPKGSFSTLEIQRTEQGDSAMYLCASSLRFFEGGTEAFFGQGTRLTVV.

About this clone itself: A read error may be the cause here, since a much bigger clone is one base away. V is TRBV3-1 (or the pseudogene TRBV3-2) and J is TRBJ1-2; 9 bases are shared with TRBD1. The germline CDR1 and CDR2 sequences are LGHDT and YNNKEL (reference sequence). V trimming: 3 bases; J trimming: 4 bases; junction bases outside the gene matches: 0. This CDR3 has 13 amino acids. The CDR3 reads CASSQTGGYGYTF. The DNA for the CDR3 is TGTGCCAGCAGCCAGACAGGGGGCTATGGCTACACCTTC.

The V gene is TRBV7-8, the J gene TRBJ1-3; D uncertain. CDR1 and CDR2 from the germline V gene are SGHVS and FQNEAQ. With 2 bases removed from V and 8 bases from J, the gap between germline ends came to 13 bases. This CDR3 comprises 14 residues. The DNA of the CDR3 is TGTGCCAGCAGCTTAAAGGAGGGTCGTGACACCATATATTTT. Translation: CASSLKEGRDTIYF.

The CDR3 DNA is TGTGCCAGCAGTGACCGCAGGGTTGAAGAGACCCAGTACTTC. This translates into CASSDRRVEETQYF. The chain joins TRBV2 to TRBJ2-5; D may be TRBD1 (5 bases). Germline loops: CDR1 SNHLY, CDR2 FYNNEI. The CDR3 length is 14 residues. Trimming took 3 bases from V and 3 from J, leaving 11 bases between them.

This chain links TRBV5-5 with TRBJ2-1, with 12 bases that match TRBD1. V shed 4 bases and J 2 bases; nucleotides not matched to a gene: 1. The germline V gene encodes CDR1 SGHKS and CDR2 YYEKEE (reference sequence). This CDR3 is built from 15 residues. The CDR3 nucleotides are TGTGCCAGCAGCGGGACAGGGGGCCCCTACAATGAGCAGTTCTTC. Protein sequence: CASSGTGGPYNEQFF.

This clone appeared a few times. The junction does not match germline at one end; this may be a read error. The rearrangement joins TRBV7-7 to TRBJ2-2; D possibly corresponds to TRBD2 (6 bases). This CDR3 has 13 amino acids. Germline V gene lookup returns CDR1 SSHAT and CDR2 FNYEAQ (reference sequence). The CDR3 DNA sequence: TGTGCTAGCAGCTCGGGACTGACCGGGGAGCTGTTTTTT. Translating gives CASSSGLTGELFF. The full variable domain, in which reference TRBV7-7 and TRBJ2-2 provide the parts outside the CDR3, is GAGVSQSPRYKVTKRGQDVTLRCDPISSHATLYWYQQALGQGPEFLTYFNYEAQPDKSGLPSDRFSAERPEGSISTLTIQRTEQRDSAMYRCASSSGLTGELFFGEGSRLTVL.